The present T cell receptor (beta chain) was sequenced within a study of CD8 T cells in Susac syndrome. The CDR3 is 12 amino acids. Per germline, CDR1 SGHNT and CDR2 YYREEE (reference sequence). After removal of 0 bases from V and 15 bases from J, the junction contained 4 bases not matched to a gene. A quantity of roughly 0.5 to 1 ug RNA underwent reverse transcription using random hexamers. MiXCR, applied by TCRdb to the immunoSEQ multiplex PCR reads, yields one record per CDR3 protein. Of around 53,000 distinct CDR3 sequences in the sample, roughly 94% were seen once. The sequencing sample was made of CD8+ T cells from PBMCs. The TCR sequence derives from a human donor with Susac syndrome. This chain connects TRBV5-4 to TRBJ2-1; the match to TRBD2 covers 9 bases. CDR3 DNA sequence: TGTGCCAGCAGCTTGGTTGGGACTAGCCCGTTCTTC. Its protein product is CASSLVGTSPFF. Filled out from reference TRBV5-4 and TRBJ2-1, the complete variable domain reads ETGVTQSPTHLIKTRGQQVTLRCSSQSGHNTVSWYQQALGQGPQFIFQYYREEENGRGNFPPRFSGLQFPNYSSELNVNALELDDSALYLCASSLVGTSPFFGPGTRLTVL.